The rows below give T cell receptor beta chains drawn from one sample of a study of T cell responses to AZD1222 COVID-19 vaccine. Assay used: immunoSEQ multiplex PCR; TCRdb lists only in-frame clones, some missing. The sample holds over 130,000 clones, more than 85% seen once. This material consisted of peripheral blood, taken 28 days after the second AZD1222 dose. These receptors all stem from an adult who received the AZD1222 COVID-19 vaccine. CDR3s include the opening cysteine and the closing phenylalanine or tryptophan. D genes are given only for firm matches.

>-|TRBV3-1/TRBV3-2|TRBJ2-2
CASSLSLNTGELFF
TGTGCCAGCAGCCTATCTTTGAACACCGGGGAGCTGTTTTTT
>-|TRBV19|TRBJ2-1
CASSISYDNEQFF
TGTGCCAGTAGTATTAGCTACGACAATGAGCAGTTCTTC
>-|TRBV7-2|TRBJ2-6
CASSSRSGANVLTF
TGTGCCAGCAGCTCCCGGTCTGGGGCCAACGTCCTGACTTTC
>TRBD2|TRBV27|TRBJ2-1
CASSFLAGGLGEQFF
TGTGCCAGCAGTTTCTTAGCGGGGGGGCTTGGTGAGCAGTTCTTC
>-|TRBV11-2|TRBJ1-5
CASSLDLGGNQPQHF
TGTGCCAGCAGCTTAGACTTGGGGGGCAATCAGCCCCAGCATTTT
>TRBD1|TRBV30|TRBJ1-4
CAWSGGQGQYEKLFF
TGTGCCTGGAGTGGGGGACAGGGGCAATATGAAAAACTGTTTTTT
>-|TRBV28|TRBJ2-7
CASARRYEQYF
TGTGCCAGTGCCAGGCGGTACGAGCAGTACTTC
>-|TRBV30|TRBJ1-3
CAWSVIWAGGNTIYF
TGTGCCTGGAGTGTAATTTGGGCTGGAGGAAACACCATATATTTT
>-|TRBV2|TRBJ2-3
CASSGGGDTQYF
TGTGCCAGCAGTGGAGGTGGAGATACGCAGTATTTT
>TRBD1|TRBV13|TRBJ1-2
CASSPGTGRNNYGYTF
TGTGCCAGCAGCCCCGGGACAGGGAGAAACAACTATGGCTACACCTTC
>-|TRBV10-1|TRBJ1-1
CASRLGSDTEAFF
TGCGCCAGCAGATTAGGCTCCGACACTGAAGCTTTCTTT
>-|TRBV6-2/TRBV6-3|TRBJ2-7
CASSYPYEQYF
TGTGCCAGCAGTTACCCATACGAGCAGTACTTC
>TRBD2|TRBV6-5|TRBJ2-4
CASSPSFAGEIIQYF
TGTGCCAGCAGCCCCTCCTTTGCGGGAGAGATCATTCAGTACTTC
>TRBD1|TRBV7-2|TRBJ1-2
CASSSYRGTSGGYTF
TGTGCCAGCAGCTCGTACAGGGGGACCTCTGGTGGCTACACCTTC
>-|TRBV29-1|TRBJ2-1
CSVEQGTSSYNEQFF
TGCAGCGTTGAACAGGGAACCAGCTCCTACAATGAGCAGTTCTTC
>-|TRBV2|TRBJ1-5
CASSAQSNQPQHF
TGTGCCAGCAGTGCCCAGAGCAATCAGCCCCAGCATTTT
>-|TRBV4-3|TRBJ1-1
CASSQDSAPNTEAFF
TGCGCCAGCAGCCAAGATTCGGCACCGAACACTGAAGCTTTCTTT
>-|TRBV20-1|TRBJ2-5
CSARERETQYF
TGCAGTGCCAGGGAGAGGGAGACCCAGTACTTC
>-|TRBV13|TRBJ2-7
CASSSPWDGENEQYF
TGTGCCAGCAGCTCCCCCTGGGACGGCGAAAACGAGCAGTACTTC
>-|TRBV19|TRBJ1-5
CASSIFAPNQPQHF
TGTGCCAGTAGTATCTTTGCCCCCAATCAGCCCCAGCATTTT
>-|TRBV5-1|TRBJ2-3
CASSLDGGSTDTQYF
TGCGCCAGCAGCTTGGACGGGGGCAGCACAGATACGCAGTATTTT
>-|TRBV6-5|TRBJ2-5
CASSSYLETQYF
TGTGCCAGCAGTTCCTATCTCGAGACCCAGTACTTC
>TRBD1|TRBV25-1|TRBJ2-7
CASTNPPRGRHEQYF
TGTGCCAGCACCAACCCCCCCAGGGGGCGCCACGAGCAGTACTTC
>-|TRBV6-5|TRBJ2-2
CASSYTTGELFF
TGTGCCAGCAGTTATACTACCGGGGAGCTGTTTTTT
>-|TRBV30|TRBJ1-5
CAWSVGQPNQPQHF
TGTGCCTGGAGTGTCGGGCAGCCGAATCAGCCCCAGCATTTT
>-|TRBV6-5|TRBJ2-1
CASRGLSAYNEQFF
TGTGCCAGCAGGGGGTTGAGCGCATACAATGAGCAGTTCTTC
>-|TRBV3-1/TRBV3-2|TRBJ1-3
CASSVAPGLFSGNTIYF
TGTGCCAGCAGCGTTGCCCCGGGACTCTTCTCTGGAAACACCATATATTTT